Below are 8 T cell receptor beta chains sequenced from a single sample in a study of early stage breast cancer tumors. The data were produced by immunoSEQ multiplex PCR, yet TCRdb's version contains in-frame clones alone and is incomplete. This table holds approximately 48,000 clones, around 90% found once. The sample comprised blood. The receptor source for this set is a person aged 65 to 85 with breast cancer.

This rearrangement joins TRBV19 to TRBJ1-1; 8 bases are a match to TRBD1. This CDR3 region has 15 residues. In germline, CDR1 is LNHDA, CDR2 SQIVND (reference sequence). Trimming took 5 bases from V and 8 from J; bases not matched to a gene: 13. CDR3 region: CASSSQGAGDLEAFF. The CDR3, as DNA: TGTGCCAGTAGTTCCCAGGGGGCCGGAGACTTAGAAGCTTTCTTT.

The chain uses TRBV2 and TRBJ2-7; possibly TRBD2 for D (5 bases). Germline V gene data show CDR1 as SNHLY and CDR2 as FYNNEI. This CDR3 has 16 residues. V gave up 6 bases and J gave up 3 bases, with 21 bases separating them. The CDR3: CASRDLGVSLDYEQYF. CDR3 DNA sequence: TGTGCCAGCAGGGACCTCGGGGTGTCCTTGGACTACGAGCAGTACTTC.

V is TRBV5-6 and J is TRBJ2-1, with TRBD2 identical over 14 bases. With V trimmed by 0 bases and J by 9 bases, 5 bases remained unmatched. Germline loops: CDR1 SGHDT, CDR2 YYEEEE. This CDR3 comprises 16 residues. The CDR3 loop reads CASSLETSGRDGEQFF. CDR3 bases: TGTGCCAGCAGCTTGGAGACTAGCGGGAGGGACGGTGAGCAGTTCTTC. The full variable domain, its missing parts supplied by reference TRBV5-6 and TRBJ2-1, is DAGVTQSPTHLIKTRGQQVTLRCSPKSGHDTVSWYQQALGQGPQFIFQYYEEEERQRGNFPDRFSGHQFPNYSSELNVNALLLGDSALYLCASSLETSGRDGEQFFGPGTRLTVL.

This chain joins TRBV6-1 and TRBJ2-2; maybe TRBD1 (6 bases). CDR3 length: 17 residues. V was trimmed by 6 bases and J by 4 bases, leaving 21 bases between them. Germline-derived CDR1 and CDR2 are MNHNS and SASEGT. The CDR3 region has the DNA TGTGCCAGCAGAGAAACCCCCGGGACATCCTTCACCGGGGAGCTGTTTTTT. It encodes CASRETPGTSFTGELFF.

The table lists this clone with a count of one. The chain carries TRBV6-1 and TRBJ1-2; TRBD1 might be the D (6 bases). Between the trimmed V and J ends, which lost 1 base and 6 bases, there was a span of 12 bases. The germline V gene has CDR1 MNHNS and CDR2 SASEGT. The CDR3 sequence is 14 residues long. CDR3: CASSEGAAGDGYTF. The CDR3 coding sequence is TGTGCCAGCAGTGAAGGGGCGGCAGGGGATGGCTACACCTTC.

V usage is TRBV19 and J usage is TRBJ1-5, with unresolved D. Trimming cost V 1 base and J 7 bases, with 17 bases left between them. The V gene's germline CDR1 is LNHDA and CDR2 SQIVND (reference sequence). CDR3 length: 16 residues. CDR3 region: CASSIGRRIVLQPQHF. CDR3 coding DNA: TGTGCCAGTAGTATAGGGAGGAGAATCGTCCTACAGCCCCAGCATTTT.

The DNA of the CDR3 is TGTGCCAGTCAGGGGGCGACGGTTGAAAAACTGTTTTTT. This codes for CASQGATVEKLFF. V is TRBV19 and J is TRBJ1-4; 8 bases are a match to TRBD1. V lost 8 bases, J lost 7 bases, and 6 bases stayed unmatched. There are 13 residues in the CDR3. The germline CDR1 and CDR2 sequences are LNHDA and SQIVND (reference sequence).

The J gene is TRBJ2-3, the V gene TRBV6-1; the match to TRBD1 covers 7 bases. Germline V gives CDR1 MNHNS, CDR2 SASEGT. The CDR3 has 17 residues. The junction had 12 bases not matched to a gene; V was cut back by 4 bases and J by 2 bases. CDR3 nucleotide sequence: TGTGCCAGCAGTGCAAACCTACAGGGGTCGTACACAGATACGCAGTATTTT. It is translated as CASSANLQGSYTDTQYF.